This T cell receptor beta chain is from a study of T-cell memory formation after mild COVID-19. General study points: Among CD4+ contracting clones, most were CM and EM, and CD8+ ones EMRA. Clones contracting across day 15 to 85 had a balanced CD4/CD8 profile; later expanding clones leaned CD4+.

MiXCR, applied by TCRdb to the 5' RACE reads, yields one record per CDR3 protein. The sample lists more than 250,000 distinct CDR3 sequences, 16% occurring once. Turning to this clonotype: The target antigen is unknown. An end of the junction does not agree with germline; a read error may underlie this.

Per the germline V gene, CDR1 is SGDLS and CDR2 is YYNGEE. The CDR3 covers 17 residues. Sequencing used PBMCs or a T cell subset sorted from them (not recorded which). The TCR comes from a man aged 18-30 years who had mild COVID-19 (a few samples of this study predate the infection). Cell type and time point are not known. The chain couples TRBV9 to TRBJ2-1; 11 bases are shared with TRBD2. CDR3 sequence (DNA): TGTGACAGCAGCGTAGACGTAGCGGGGGGGTCTTACAATGAGCAGTTCTTC. This encodes CDSSVDVAGGSYNEQFF. Full variable domain (missing parts from reference TRBV9 and TRBJ2-1): DSGVTQTPKHLITATGQRVTLRCSPRSGDLSVYWYQQSLDQGLQFLIQYYNGEERAKGNILERFSAQQFPDLHSELNLSSLELGDSALYFCDSSVDVAGGSYNEQFFGPGTRLTVL.